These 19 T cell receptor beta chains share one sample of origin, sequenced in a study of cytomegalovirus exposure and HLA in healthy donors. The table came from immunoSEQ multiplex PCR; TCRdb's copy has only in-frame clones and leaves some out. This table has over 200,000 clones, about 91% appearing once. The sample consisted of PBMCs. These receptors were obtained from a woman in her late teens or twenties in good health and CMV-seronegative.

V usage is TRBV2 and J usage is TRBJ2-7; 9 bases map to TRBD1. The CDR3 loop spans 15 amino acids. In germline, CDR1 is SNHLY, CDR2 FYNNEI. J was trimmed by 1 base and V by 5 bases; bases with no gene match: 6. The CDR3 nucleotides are TGTGCCAGCAGTCAGCAGGGGACAGGGTCCTACGAGCAGTACTTC. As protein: CASSQQGTGSYEQYF.

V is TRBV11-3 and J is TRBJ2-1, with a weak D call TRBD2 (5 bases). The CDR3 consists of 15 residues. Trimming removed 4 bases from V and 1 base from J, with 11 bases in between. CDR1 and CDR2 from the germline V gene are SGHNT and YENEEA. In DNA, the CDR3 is TGTGCCAGCAGCTCCGGGAAAGGTTCCTACAATGAGCAGTTCTTC. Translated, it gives CASSSGKGSYNEQFF.

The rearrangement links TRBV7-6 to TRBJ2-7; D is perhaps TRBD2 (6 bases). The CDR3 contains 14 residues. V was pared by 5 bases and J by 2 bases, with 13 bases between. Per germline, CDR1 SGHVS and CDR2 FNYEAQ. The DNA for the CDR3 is TGTGCCAGCAGCCAGACTAGTTCTGCCTACGAGCAGTACTTC. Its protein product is CASSQTSSAYEQYF.

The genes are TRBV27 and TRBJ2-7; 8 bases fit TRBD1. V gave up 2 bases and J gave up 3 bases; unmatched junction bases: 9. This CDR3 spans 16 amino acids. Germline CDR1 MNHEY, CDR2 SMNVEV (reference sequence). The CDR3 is CASSLIGTGHLYEQYF. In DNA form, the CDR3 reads TGTGCCAGCAGTTTAATCGGGACAGGCCATCTCTACGAGCAGTACTTC.

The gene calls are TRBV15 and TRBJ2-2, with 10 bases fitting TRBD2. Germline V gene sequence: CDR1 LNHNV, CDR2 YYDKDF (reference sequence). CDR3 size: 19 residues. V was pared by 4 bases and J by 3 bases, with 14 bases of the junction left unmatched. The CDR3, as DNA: TGTGCCACCAGCACCGGGGGACTAGCGAAGGGAAAGTACACCGGGGAGCTGTTTTTT. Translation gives CATSTGGLAKGKYTGELFF.

The CDR3 protein is CASSVPDRGNTIYF. In DNA, the CDR3 is TGTGCCAGCAGCGTACCGGACAGGGGAAACACCATATATTTT. The genes are TRBV5-6 and TRBJ1-3; TRBD1 matches at 7 bases. The CDR3 spans 14 residues. V trimming: 4 bases; J trimming: 4 bases; junction bases outside the gene matches: 5. Germline V gene data show CDR1 as SGHDT and CDR2 as YYEEEE.

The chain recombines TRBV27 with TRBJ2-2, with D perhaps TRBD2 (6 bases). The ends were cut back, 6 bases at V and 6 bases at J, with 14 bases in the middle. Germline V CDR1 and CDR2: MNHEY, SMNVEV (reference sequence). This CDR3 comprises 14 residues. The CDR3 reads CASSPRGTSGELFF. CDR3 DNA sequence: TGTGCCAGCAGCCCCCGGGGGACCTCCGGGGAGCTGTTTTTT.

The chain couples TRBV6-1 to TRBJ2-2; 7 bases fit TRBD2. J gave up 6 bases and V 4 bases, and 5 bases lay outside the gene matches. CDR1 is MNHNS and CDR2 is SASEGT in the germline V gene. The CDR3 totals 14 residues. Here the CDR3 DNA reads TGTGCCAGCAGTGGGATTCGGGGGGCCGGGGAGCTGTTTTTT. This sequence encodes CASSGIRGAGELFF.

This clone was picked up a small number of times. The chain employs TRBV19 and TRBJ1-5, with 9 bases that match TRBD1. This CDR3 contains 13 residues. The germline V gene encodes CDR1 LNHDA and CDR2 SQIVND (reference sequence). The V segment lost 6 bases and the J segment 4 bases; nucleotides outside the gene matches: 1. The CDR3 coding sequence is TGTGCCAGTAGCGGGACAGGGAATCAGCCCCAGCATTTT. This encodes CASSGTGNQPQHF.

CDR3 sequence reads: CASSPWTGSYEQYF. The CDR3 bases are TGTGCCAGCAGTCCCTGGACAGGCTCCTACGAGCAGTACTTC. The chain carries TRBV27 and TRBJ2-7; 7 nucleotides line up with TRBD1. Germline assignment: CDR1 MNHEY and CDR2 SMNVEV (reference sequence). The CDR3 sequence is 14 residues long. Losses at the gene ends were 5 bases for V and 0 bases for J; bases not matched to a gene: 4.

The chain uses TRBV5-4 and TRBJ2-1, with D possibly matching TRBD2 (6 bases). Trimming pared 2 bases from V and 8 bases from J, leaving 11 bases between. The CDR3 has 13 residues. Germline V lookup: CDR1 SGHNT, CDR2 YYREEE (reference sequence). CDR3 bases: TGTGCCAGCAGCTTTGGCGGGAATTATGAGCAGTTCTTC. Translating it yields CASSFGGNYEQFF.

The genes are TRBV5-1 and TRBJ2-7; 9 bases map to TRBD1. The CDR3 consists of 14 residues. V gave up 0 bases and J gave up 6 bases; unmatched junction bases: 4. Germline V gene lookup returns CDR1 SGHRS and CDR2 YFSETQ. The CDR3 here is CASSLAEDRGEQYF. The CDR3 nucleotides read TGCGCCAGCAGCTTGGCCGAGGACAGGGGCGAGCAGTACTTC.

This CDR3 is CASSLVLAGAQETQYF. Here the CDR3 DNA reads TGCGCCAGCAGCTTGGTCCTAGCGGGAGCCCAAGAGACCCAGTACTTC. The V call is TRBV5-1, the J call TRBJ2-5; 10 positions agree with TRBD2. The trim removed 0 bases at V and 1 base at J, leaving 3 bases unmatched. This CDR3 spans 16 amino acids. Germline CDR1 reads SGHRS; CDR2 reads YFSETQ. Supplemented by reference TRBV5-1 and TRBJ2-5, the full variable domain reads KAGVTQTPRYLIKTRGQQVTLSCSPISGHRSVSWYQQTPGQGLQFLFEYFSETQRNKGNFPGRFSGRQFSNSRSEMNVSTLELGDSALYLCASSLVLAGAQETQYFGPGTRLLVL.

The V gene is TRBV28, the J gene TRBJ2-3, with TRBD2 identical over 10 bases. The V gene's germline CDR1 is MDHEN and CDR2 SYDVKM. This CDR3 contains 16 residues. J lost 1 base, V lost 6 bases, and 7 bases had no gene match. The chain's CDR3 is CASRGTSEPGTDTQYF. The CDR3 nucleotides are TGTGCCAGCAGGGGGACTAGCGAGCCGGGCACAGATACGCAGTATTTT.

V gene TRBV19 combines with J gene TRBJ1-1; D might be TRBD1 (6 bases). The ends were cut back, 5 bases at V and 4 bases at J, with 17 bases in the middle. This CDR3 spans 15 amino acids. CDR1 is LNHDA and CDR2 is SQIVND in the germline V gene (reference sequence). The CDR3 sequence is CASSVRAGVGTEAFF. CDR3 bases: TGTGCCAGTAGTGTAAGAGCAGGGGTGGGCACTGAAGCTTTCTTT.

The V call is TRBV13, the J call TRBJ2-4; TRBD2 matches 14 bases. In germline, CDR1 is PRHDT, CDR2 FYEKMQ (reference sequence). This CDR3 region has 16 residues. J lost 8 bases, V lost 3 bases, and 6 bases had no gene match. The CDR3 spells CASSLGTSGSTDIQYF. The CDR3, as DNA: TGTGCCAGCAGCTTGGGGACTAGCGGGAGTACTGACATTCAGTACTTC.

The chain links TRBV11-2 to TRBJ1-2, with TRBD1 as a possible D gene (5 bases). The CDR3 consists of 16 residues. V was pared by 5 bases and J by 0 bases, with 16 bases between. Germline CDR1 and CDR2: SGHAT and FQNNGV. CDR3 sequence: CASSDSGARANYGYTF. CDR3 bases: TGTGCCAGCAGCGATAGCGGGGCGAGAGCTAACTATGGCTACACCTTC.

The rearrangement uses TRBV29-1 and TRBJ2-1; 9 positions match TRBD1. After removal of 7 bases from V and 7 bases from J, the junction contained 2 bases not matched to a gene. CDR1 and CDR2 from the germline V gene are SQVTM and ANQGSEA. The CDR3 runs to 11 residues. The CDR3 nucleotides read TGCAGCGGGGACAGGGAGAATGAGCAGTTCTTC. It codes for CSGDRENEQFF.

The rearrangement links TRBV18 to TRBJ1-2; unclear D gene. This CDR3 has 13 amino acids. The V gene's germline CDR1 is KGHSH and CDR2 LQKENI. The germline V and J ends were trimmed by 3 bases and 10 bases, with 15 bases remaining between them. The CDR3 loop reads CASSPPGSGLYTF. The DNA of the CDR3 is TGTGCCAGCTCACCTCCGGGTTCCGGTCTCTACACCTTC.